These 8 T cell receptor beta chains were sequenced from one sample in a study of T cell repertoires in cytomegalovirus infection. These receptors have no known antigen. Via MiXCR, TCRdb re-called the reads, giving one row per CDR3 protein. The table shows 600,000 to 700,000 distinct CDR3 sequences, with roughly 30% occurring only once. Specimen: cultured PBMCs, collected from culture after CMV antigen stimulation. The receptor source for this set is a human donor in good health (CMV status not recorded). Some clones in this sample may be carry-over from other donors' samples.

This clonotype occurred a few times. The rearrangement uses TRBV5-4 and TRBJ2-3; D possibly corresponds to TRBD2 (5 bases). This CDR3 is 17 amino acids long. Per germline, CDR1 SGHNT and CDR2 YYREEE (reference sequence). V lost 0 bases to trimming and J lost 1 base, with 15 bases between them. CDR3 DNA: TGTGCCAGCAGCTTGGCCTCCGCTAGCAGCGGCACAGATACGCAGTATTTT. Residues: CASSLASASSGTDTQYF.

The chain employs TRBV6-2 or TRBV6-3 and TRBJ2-3, with a weak D call TRBD2 (5 bases). The V and J ends lost 6 bases and 6 bases respectively, with 10 bases between them. The CDR3 has 12 residues. Germline V gene sequence: CDR1 MNHEY, CDR2 SVGEGT. The CDR3 coding sequence is TGTGCCAGCAGGGACTCGGGGGATACGCAGTATTTT. Amino acids: CASRDSGDTQYF.

This chain links TRBV28 with TRBJ1-5; D is uncertain. Germline loops: CDR1 MDHEN, CDR2 SYDVKM. CDR3 length equals 15 residues. V lost 7 bases and J 7 bases, leaving 20 bases between the germline ends. CDR3: CASITNIFGAQPQHF. For the CDR3, the DNA is TGTGCCAGCATTACCAACATCTTCGGTGCGCAGCCCCAGCATTTT.

The sample holds one count of this clonotype. This sequence joins TRBV28 and TRBJ2-7; D not certain. Germline-derived CDR1 and CDR2 are MDHEN and SYDVKM. The CDR3 extends over 10 amino acids. Trimming removed 5 bases at V and 4 bases at J, with 3 bases between. CDR3 protein: CASSQYEQYF. CDR3 in DNA: TGTGCCAGCAGTCAATACGAGCAGTACTTC.

This clonotype was recorded a few times. The chain combines TRBV29-1 with TRBJ2-1; possible D gene TRBD2, 6 bases. The CDR3 is 11 amino acids. Germline CDR1 SQVTM, CDR2 ANQGSEA. Trimming pared 4 bases from V and 6 bases from J, leaving 7 bases between. The CDR3 DNA sequence: TGCAGCGTTGGGGGAGGCAATGAGCAGTTCTTC. It translates to CSVGGGNEQFF.

Comment on this clonotype: The junction and the germline gene differ at one end; a read error may be behind it. The rearrangement links TRBV24-1 to TRBJ2-5; no clear D gene. CDR3 size: 15 residues. Germline assignment: CDR1 KGHDR and CDR2 SFDVKD. CDR3 bases: TGTGCCAGCAGTTTTAATTACGGAGAACAAGAGACCCAGTACTTC. It codes for CASSFNYGEQETQYF.

This clonotype was detected many times. The rearrangement links TRBV7-2 to TRBJ2-3; the D is unclear. Deletions cut 5 bases from V and 5 bases from J, with 11 bases between. The CDR3 is 13 amino acids. Germline values: CDR1 SGHTA, CDR2 FQGNSA. As DNA, the CDR3 is TGTGCCAGCAGCCGAGGCCTCGTAGATACGCAGTATTTT. It encodes CASSRGLVDTQYF. The full variable domain, with the rest looked up from reference TRBV7-2 and TRBJ2-3, is GAGVSQSPSNKVTEKGKDVELRCDPISGHTALYWYRQSLGQGLEFLIYFQGNSAPDKSGLPSDRFSAERTGGSVSTLTIQRTQQEDSAVYLCASSRGLVDTQYFGPGTRLTVL.

This clonotype has only a few counts. The rearrangement links TRBV30 to TRBJ1-2; 7 bases are a match to TRBD1. CDR1 and CDR2 (germline): GTSNPN, SVGIG (reference sequence). Trimming took 0 bases from V and 6 from J; bases not matched to a gene: 10. The CDR3 totals 15 residues. The CDR3 DNA is TGTGCCTGGAGTGTATACCCGGACAGGTCCAATGGCTACACCTTC. Its protein product is CAWSVYPDRSNGYTF.